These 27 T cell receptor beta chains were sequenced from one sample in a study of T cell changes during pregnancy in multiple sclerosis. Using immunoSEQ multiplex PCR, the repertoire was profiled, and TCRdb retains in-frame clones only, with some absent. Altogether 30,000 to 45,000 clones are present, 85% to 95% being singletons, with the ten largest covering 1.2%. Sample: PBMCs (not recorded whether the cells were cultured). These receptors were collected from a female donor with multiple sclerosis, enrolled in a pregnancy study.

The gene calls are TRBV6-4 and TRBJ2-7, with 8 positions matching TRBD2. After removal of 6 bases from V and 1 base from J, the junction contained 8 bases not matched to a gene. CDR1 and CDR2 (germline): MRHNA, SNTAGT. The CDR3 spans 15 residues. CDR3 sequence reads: CASRPGTRFSYEQYF. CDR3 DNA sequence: TGTGCCAGCAGACCCGGGACTAGATTTTCCTACGAGCAGTACTTC.

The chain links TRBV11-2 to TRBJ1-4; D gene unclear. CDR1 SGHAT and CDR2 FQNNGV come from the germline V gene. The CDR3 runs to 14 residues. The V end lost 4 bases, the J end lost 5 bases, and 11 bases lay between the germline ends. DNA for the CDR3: TGTGCCAGCAGCTACCGTGGAGGGAATGAAAAACTGTTTTTT. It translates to CASSYRGGNEKLFF.

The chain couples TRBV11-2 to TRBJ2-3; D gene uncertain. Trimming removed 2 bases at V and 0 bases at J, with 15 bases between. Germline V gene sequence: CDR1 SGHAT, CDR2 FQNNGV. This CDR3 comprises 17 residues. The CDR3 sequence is CASSLRISGFSTDTQYF. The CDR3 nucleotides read TGTGCCAGCAGCTTACGGATTTCCGGTTTTAGCACAGATACGCAGTATTTT.

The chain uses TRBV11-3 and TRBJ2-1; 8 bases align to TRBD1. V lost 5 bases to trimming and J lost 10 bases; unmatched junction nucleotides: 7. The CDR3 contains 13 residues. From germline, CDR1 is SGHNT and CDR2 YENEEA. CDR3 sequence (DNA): TGTGCCAGCAGCCCAGGACAGGGTATAGAGCAGTTCTTC. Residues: CASSPGQGIEQFF.

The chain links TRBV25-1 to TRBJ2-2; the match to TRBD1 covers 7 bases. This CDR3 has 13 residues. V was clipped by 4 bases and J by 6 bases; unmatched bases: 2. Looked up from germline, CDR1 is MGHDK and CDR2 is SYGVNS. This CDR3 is CASSAQGAGELFF. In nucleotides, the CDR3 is TGTGCCAGCAGTGCTCAGGGGGCCGGGGAGCTGTTTTTT. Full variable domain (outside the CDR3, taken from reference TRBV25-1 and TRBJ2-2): EADIYQTPRYLVIGTGKKITLECSQTMGHDKMYWYQQDPGMELHLIHYSYGVNSTEKGDLSSESTVSRIRTEHFPLTLESARPSHTSQYLCASSAQGAGELFFGEGSRLTVL.

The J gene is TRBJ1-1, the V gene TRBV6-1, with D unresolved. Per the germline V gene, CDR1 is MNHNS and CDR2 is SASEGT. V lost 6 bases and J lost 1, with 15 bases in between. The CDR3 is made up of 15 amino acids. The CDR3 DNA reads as TGTGCCAGCAGCCCCCCCCAAGGAGAGAACACTGAAGCTTTCTTT. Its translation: CASSPPQGENTEAFF.

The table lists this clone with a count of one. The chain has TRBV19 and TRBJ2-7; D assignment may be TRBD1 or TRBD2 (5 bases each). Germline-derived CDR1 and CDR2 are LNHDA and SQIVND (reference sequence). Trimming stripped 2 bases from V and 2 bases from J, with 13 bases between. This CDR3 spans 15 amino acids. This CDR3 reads CASSIHRDGTYEQYF. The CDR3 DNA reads TGTGCCAGTAGTATACACCGGGACGGTACCTACGAGCAGTACTTC.

CDR3 nucleotide sequence: TGCGCCAGCAGCCCCACTAGCGGAGCGGACGGGGAGCTGTTTTTT. Translating it yields CASSPTSGADGELFF. The chain carries TRBV5-1 and TRBJ2-2; TRBD2 agrees at 8 bases. The V segment lost 4 bases and the J segment 7 bases; nucleotides outside the gene matches: 9. The CDR3 sequence is 15 residues long. Germline V lookup: CDR1 SGHRS, CDR2 YFSETQ.

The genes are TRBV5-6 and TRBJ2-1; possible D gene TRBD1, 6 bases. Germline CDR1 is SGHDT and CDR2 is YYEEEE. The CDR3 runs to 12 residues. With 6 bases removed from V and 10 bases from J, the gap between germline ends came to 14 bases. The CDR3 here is CASTEGGLEQFF. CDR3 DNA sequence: TGTGCCAGCACAGAAGGGGGATTGGAGCAGTTCTTC.

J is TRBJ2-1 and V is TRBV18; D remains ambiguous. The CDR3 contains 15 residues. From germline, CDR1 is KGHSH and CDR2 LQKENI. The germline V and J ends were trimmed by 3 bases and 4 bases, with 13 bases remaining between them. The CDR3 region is CASSPQQDEYNEQFF. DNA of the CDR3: TGTGCCAGCTCACCGCAGCAGGACGAGTACAATGAGCAGTTCTTC.

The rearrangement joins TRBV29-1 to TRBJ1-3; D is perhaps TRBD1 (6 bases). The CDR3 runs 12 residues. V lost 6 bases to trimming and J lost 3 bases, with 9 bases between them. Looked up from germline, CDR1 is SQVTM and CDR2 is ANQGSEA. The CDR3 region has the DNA TGCAGCGTCGAGGACAGTGGAAACACCATATATTTT. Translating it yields CSVEDSGNTIYF. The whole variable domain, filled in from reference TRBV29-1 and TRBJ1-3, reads SAVISQKPSRDICQRGTSLTIQCQVDSQVTMMFWYRQQPGQSLTLIATANQGSEATYESGFVIDKFPISRPNLTFSTLTVSNMSPEDSSIYLCSVEDSGNTIYFGEGSWLTVV.

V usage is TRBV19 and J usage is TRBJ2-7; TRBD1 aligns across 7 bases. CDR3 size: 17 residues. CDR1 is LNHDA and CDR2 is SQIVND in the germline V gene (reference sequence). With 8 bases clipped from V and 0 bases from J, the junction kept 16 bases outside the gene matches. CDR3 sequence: CASHPGTEPSFSYEQYF. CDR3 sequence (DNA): TGTGCCAGTCATCCCGGGACAGAGCCTAGTTTCTCCTACGAGCAGTACTTC.

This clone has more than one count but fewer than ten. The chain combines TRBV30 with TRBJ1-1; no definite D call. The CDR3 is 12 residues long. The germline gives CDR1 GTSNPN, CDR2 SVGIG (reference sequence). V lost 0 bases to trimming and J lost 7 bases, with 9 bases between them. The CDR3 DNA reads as TGTGCCTGGAGTGTCAGAGGGAGTGAAGCTTTCTTT. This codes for CAWSVRGSEAFF.

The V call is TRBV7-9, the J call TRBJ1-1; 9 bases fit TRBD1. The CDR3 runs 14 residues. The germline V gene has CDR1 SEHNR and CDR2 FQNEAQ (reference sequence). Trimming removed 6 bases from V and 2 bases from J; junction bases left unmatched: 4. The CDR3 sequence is CASRKDRGNTEAFF. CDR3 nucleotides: TGTGCCAGCAGGAAGGACAGGGGAAACACTGAAGCTTTCTTT.

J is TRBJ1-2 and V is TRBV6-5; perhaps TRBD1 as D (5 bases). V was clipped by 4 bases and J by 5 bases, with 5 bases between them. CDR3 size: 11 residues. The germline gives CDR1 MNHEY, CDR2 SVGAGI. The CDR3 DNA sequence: TGTGCCAGCAGTTCAGGGTATGGCTACACCTTC. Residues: CASSSGYGYTF.

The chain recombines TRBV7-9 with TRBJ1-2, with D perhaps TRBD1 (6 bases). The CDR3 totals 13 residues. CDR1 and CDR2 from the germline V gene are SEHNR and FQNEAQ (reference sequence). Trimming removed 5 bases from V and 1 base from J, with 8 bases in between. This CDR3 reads CASSNRDNYGYTF. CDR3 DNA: TGTGCCAGCAGCAACAGGGATAACTATGGCTACACCTTC.

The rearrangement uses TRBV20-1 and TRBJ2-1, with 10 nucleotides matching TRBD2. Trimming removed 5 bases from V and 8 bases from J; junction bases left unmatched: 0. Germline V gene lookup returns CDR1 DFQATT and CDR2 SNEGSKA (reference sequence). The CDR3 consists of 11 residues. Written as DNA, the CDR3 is TGCAGTGCTGGACTAGCGGATGAGCAGTTCTTC. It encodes CSAGLADEQFF.

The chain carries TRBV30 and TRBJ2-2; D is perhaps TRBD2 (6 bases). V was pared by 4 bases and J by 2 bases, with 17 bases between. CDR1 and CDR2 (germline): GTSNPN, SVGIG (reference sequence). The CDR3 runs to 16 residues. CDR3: CAWKPPGEKNTGELFF. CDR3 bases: TGTGCCTGGAAACCCCCGGGGGAAAAAAACACCGGGGAGCTGTTTTTT. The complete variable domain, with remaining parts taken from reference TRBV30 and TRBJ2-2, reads SQTIHQWPATLVQPVGSPLSLECTVEGTSNPNLYWYRQAAGRGLQLLFYSVGIGQISSEVPQNLSASRPQDRQFILSSKKLLLSDSGFYLCAWKPPGEKNTGELFFGEGSRLTVL.

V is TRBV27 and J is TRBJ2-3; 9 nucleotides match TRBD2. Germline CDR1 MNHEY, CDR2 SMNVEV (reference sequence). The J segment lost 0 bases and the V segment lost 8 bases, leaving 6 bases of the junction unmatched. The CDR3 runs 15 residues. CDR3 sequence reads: CASGSTSGSTDTQYF. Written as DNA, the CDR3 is TGTGCCAGCGGTTCAACTAGCGGGAGCACAGATACGCAGTATTTT.

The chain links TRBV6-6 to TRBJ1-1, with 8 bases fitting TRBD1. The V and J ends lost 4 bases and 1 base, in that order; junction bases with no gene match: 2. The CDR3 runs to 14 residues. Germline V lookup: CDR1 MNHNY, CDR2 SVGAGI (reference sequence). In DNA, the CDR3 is TGTGCCAGCAGTTCGGGACAGGAGAACACTGAAGCTTTCTTT. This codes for CASSSGQENTEAFF.

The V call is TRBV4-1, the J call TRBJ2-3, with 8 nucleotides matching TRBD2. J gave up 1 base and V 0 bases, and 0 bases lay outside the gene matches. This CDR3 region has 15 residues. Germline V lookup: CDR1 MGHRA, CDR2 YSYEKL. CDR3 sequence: CASSQEAGGTDTQYF. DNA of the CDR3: TGCGCCAGCAGCCAAGAAGCGGGAGGCACAGATACGCAGTATTTT.

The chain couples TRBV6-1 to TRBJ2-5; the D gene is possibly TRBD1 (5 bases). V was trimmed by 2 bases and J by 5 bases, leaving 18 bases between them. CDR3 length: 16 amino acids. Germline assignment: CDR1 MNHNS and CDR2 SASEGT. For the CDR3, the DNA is TGTGCCAGCAGTGAAAGGGGCGACGGAAGCGTCGAGACCCAGTACTTC. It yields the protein CASSERGDGSVETQYF.

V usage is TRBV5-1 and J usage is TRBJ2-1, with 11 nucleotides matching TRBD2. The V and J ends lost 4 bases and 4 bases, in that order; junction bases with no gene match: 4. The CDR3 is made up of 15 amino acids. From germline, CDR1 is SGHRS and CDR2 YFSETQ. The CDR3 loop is CASSRGTSGYNEQFF. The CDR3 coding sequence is TGCGCCAGCAGCCGGGGGACTAGCGGTTACAATGAGCAGTTCTTC.

This chain's CDR3 is CAWTPKSNRVNLRSGANVLTF. In DNA, the CDR3 is TGTGCCTGGACCCCAAAGAGCAACAGGGTGAACTTGAGATCTGGGGCCAACGTCCTGACTTTC. This sequence joins TRBV30 and TRBJ2-6, with D perhaps matching TRBD1 (6 bases). CDR3 length: 21 amino acids. Trimming shortened V by 4 bases and J by 1 base, and 29 bases separated the two germline ends. Per germline, CDR1 GTSNPN and CDR2 SVGIG (reference sequence).

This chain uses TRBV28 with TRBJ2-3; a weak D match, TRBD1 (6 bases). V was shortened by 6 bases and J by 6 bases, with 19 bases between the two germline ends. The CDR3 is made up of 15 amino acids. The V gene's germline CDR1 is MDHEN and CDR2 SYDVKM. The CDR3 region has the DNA TGTGCCAGCAGCCTCGGGCCTCTAGGGGGTGATACGCAGTATTTT. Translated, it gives CASSLGPLGGDTQYF.

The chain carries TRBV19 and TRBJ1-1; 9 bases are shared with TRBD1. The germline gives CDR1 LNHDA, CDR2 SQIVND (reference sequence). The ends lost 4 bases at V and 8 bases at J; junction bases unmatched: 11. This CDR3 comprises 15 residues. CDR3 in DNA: TGTGCCAGTAGTAGGGACAGGGAGAAAAACGACGAAGCTTTCTTT. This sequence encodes CASSRDREKNDEAFF.

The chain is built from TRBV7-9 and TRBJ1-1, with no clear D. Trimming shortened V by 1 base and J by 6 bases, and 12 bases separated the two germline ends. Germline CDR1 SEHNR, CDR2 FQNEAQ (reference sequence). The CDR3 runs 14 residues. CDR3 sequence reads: CASSLEQVRSEAFF. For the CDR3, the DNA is TGTGCCAGCAGCTTAGAACAAGTGAGGTCTGAAGCTTTCTTT. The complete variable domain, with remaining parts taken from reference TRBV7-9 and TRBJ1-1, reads DTGVSQNPRHKITKRGQNVTFRCDPISEHNRLYWYRQTLGQGPEFLTYFQNEAQLEKSRLLSDRFSAERPKGSFSTLEIQRTEQGDSAMYLCASSLEQVRSEAFFGQGTRLTVV.